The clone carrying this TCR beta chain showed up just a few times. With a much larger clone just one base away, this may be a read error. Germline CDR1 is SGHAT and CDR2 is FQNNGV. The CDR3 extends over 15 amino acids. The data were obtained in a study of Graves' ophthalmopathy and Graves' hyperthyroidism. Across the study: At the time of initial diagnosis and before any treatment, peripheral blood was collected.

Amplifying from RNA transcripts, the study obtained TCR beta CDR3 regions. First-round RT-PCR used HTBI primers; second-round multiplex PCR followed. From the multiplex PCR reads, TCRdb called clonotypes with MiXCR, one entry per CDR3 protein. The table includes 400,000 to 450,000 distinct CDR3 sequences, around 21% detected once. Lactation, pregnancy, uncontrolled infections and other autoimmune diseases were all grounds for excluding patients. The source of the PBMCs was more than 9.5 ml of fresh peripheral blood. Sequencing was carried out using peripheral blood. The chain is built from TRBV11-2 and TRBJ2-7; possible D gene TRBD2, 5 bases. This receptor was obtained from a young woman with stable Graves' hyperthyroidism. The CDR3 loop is CASSLEGQRFHEQYF. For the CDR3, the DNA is TGTGCCAGCAGCCTAGAGGGCCAGCGTTTCCACGAGCAGTACTTC. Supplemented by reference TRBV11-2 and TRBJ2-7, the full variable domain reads EAGVAQSPRYKIIEKRQSVAFWCNPISGHATLYWYQQILGQGPKLLIQFQNNGVVDDSQLPKDRFSAERLKGVDSTLKIQPAKLEDSAVYLCASSLEGQRFHEQYFGPGTRLTVT.